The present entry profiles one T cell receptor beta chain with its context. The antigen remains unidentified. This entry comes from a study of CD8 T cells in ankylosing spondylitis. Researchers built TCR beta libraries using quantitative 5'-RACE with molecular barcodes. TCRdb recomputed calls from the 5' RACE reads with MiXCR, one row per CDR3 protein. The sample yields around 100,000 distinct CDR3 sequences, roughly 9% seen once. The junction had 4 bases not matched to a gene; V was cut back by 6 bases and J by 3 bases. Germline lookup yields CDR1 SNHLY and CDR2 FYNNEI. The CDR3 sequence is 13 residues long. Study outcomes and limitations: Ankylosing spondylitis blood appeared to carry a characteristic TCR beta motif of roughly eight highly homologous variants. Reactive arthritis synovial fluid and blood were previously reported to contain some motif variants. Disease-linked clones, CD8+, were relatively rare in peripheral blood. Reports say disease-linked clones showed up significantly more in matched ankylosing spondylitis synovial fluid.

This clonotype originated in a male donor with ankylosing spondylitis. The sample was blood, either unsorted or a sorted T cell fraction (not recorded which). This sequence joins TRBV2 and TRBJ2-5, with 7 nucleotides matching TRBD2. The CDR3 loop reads CASRSLAEETQYF. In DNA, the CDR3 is TGTGCCAGCAGGAGTCTAGCGGAAGAGACCCAGTACTTC.